A single T cell receptor (beta chain) is shown here with its context. Its antigen is not yet known. Base qualities are not provided; no much larger clone lies one nucleotide away. The germline V gene supplies CDR1 MDHEN and CDR2 SYDVKM. V lost 8 bases and J lost 4 bases, and the count of bases not matched to a germline gene is 12. Its CDR3 holds 15 amino acids, cysteine through phenylalanine. Solely the CDR3 DNA is kept, with 45 bases framed from the first base. These data are taken from a study of type 1 regulatory T cells (dated by TCRdb to about 2021). Describing the broader study: The study characterized an in vitro protocol that generated a Tr1-enriched, alloantigen-specific CD4 T cell product named T-allo10. T-allo10 was under clinical evaluation in patients with hematological malignancies receiving allogeneic hematopoietic stem cell transplantation.

The investigation overall reported the following: Compared with non-Tr1 cells, Tr1 cells had a narrower TCR repertoire, and the study took this difference to reflect clonal expansion driven by alloantigen.

These reads were obtained on an Illumina MiSeq. The public reads were reanalyzed by TCRdb: fastp trimming at Q25, MiXCR alignment, in-frame beta chains only. Identical CDR3 proteins give one entry, which carries the most common genes and DNA. The sample table records under 75,000 distinct CDR3 sequences; around 21% of these occur just once. The ten largest clones represent roughly 8.3% of the sample. The sequence links TRBV28 to TRBJ2-3; the central 7 bases match TRBD2. The sequenced material came from cultured type 1 regulatory T (Tr1) cells, either the whole culture or a sorted fraction (not recorded which). The meaning of the sample's cell subset or site label: type 1 regulatory T cells sorted from the T-allo10 product. The sequence derives from a human donor in good health. The DNA sequence follows: TGTGCCAGCGTGGGGTGGGAGGGCCGCGCAGATACGCAGTATTTT. Translated, it reads CASVGWEGRADTQYF. This CDR3, with the reference TRBV28 and TRBJ2-3 proteins standing in past its ends, gives the full variable domain DVKVTQSSRYLVKRTGEKVFLECVQDMDHENMFWYRQDPGLGLRLIYFSYDVKMKEKGDIPEGYSVSREKKERFSLILESASTNQTSMYLCASVGWEGRADTQYFGPGTRLTVL.